One and the same sample provided the 3 T cell receptor beta chains below, sequenced in a study of regulatory T cells in long-lasting Graves disease. As for time point: persistent/refractory GD, antithyroid drugs over 5 years with positive TRAb. From PBMCs, RNA was extracted and then used to make the TCR library. Construction of TCR beta libraries relied on iRepertoire HTBI primers and on Arm-PCR targeting CDR3 regions. From the multiplex PCR reads, TCRdb called clonotypes with MiXCR, one entry per CDR3 protein. Of about 400,000 distinct CDR3 sequences listed, about a fifth are singletons. The sample consisted of peripheral blood mononuclear cells (PBMCs), taken when the disease was refractory, from a patient treated with antithyroid drugs. The source of these receptors is a female donor with Graves disease.

This clonotype has a handful of counts. This chain uses TRBV25-1 with TRBJ1-3; D is unclear. Germline V gives CDR1 MGHDK, CDR2 SYGVNS. CDR3 size: 13 residues. V gave up 2 bases and J gave up 2 bases, with 4 bases separating them. The CDR3 protein is CASSENPGNTIYF. In nucleotides, the CDR3 is TGTGCCAGCAGTGAAAATCCTGGAAACACCATATATTTT. The full variable domain, completed using reference TRBV25-1 and TRBJ1-3, is EADIYQTPRYLVIGTGKKITLECSQTMGHDKMYWYQQDPGMELHLIHYSYGVNSTEKGDLSSESTVSRIRTEHFPLTLESARPSHTSQYLCASSENPGNTIYFGEGSWLTVV.

At least ten counts were recorded for this clonotype. The rearrangement links TRBV11-2 to TRBJ2-5, with 14 bases lining up with TRBD2. The trim removed 5 bases at V and 4 bases at J, leaving 6 bases unmatched. CDR3 length: 16 amino acids. Germline values: CDR1 SGHAT, CDR2 FQNNGV. Here the CDR3 DNA reads TGTGCCAGCAGCACCGGGACTAGCGGGAGCCGAGAGACCCAGTACTTC. It is translated as CASSTGTSGSRETQYF. The entire variable domain, with the rest obtained from reference TRBV11-2 and TRBJ2-5, is as follows: EAGVAQSPRYKIIEKRQSVAFWCNPISGHATLYWYQQILGQGPKLLIQFQNNGVVDDSQLPKDRFSAERLKGVDSTLKIQPAKLEDSAVYLCASSTGTSGSRETQYFGPGTRLLVL.

This clonotype showed up many times. The genes are TRBV12-3 or TRBV12-4 and TRBJ2-7; D is unresolved. The CDR3 contains 14 residues. Between the trimmed V and J ends, which lost 7 bases and 0 bases, there was a span of 13 bases. CDR3 DNA: TGTGCCAGCACCTCGGGCAGTAGCTCCTACGAGCAGTACTTC. Residues: CASTSGSSSYEQYF.